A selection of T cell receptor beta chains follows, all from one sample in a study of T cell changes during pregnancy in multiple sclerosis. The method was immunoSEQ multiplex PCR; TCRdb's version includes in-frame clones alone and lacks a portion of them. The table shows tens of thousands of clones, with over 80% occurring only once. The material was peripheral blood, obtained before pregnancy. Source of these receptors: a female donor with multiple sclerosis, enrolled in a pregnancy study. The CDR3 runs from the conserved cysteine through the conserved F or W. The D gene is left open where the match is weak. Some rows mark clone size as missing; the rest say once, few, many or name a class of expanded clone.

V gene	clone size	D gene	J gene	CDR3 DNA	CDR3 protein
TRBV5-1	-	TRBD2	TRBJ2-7	TGCGCCAGCAGCTTGGGTTGGGGGGGTATTTTGTACGAGCAGTACTTC	CASSLGWGGILYEQYF
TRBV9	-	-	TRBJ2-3	TGTGCCAGCAGCGTCGGCACAGATACGCAGTATTTT	CASSVGTDTQYF
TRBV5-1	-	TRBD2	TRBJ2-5	TGCGCCAGCAGCTCCGCCGGGACTAGCGGGAACCGAGAGACCCAGTACTTC	CASSSAGTSGNRETQYF
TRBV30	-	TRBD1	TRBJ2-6	TGTGCCTGGAGTGGGGGACAGCGAAACTCTGGGGCCAACGTCCTGACTTTC	CAWSGGQRNSGANVLTF
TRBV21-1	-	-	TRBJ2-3	TGTGCCAGCAGCAGAGGAGCGGATTCTAGCACAGATACGCAGTATTTT	CASSRGADSSTDTQYF
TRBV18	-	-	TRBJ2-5	TGTGCCAGCTCCCGGGAGGAGACCCAGTACTTC	CASSREETQYF
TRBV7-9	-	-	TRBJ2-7	TGTGCCAGCAGCTTAGTCTCCGGGAGTGTAGGTGAGCAGTACTTC	CASSLVSGSVGEQYF
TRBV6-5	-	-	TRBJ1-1	TGTGCCAGCAGCCAAGACAGTCTGAACACTGAAGCTTTCTTT	CASSQDSLNTEAFF
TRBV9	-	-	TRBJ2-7	TGTGCCAGCAGCGTAGATAGGGGCAGTTACGAGCAGTACTTC	CASSVDRGSYEQYF
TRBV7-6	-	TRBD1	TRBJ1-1	TGTGCCAGCAGCTCCCGACAGGGCGTAAACACTGAAGCTTTCTTT	CASSSRQGVNTEAFF
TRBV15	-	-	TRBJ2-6	TGTGCCACCAGCAGAGACTTCCCCTCTGGGGCCAACGTCCTGACTTTC	CATSRDFPSGANVLTF
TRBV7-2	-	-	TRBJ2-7	TGTGCCAGCAGCCGGGAATTCTCGACCGTTTACGAGCAGTACTTC	CASSREFSTVYEQYF
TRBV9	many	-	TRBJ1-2	TGTGCCAGCAGCGTAGATGGCAGGGTTCAGGCAGGCTACACCTTC	CASSVDGRVQAGYTF
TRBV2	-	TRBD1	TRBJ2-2	TGTGCCAGCAACCGGGACAGGGGCACCGGGGAGCTGTTTTTT	CASNRDRGTGELFF
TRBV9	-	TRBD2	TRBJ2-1	TGTGCCAGCAGCCCCCCTGTAGCGGGAGTGTTTAATGAGCAGTTCTTC	CASSPPVAGVFNEQFF
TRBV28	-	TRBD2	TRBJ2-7	TGTGCCAGCAGCCGGACTAGCGGGAGCTACGAGCAGTACTTC	CASSRTSGSYEQYF
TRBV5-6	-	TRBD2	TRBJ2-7	TGTGCCAGCAGCCGGGACTACTCCTACGAGCAGTACTTC	CASSRDYSYEQYF
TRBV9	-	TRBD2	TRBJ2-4	TGTGCCAGCAGCGAGAGGCCGGCGGGGGGAAACATTCAGTACTTC	CASSERPAGGNIQYF
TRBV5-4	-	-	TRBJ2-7	TGTGCCAGCAGCTTGGTCGGACTCTCGGGCGAGCAGTACTTC	CASSLVGLSGEQYF
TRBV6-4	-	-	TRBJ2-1	TGTGCCAGCAGTGCCTCGTCCCTGGCCCACAATGAGCAGTTCTTC	CASSASSLAHNEQFF
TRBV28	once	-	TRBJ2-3	TGTGCCAGCAGTTTATCTGTTACAGATACGCAGTATTTT	CASSLSVTDTQYF
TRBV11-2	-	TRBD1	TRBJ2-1	TGTGCCAGCAGCCGGACAGGGTCGGGTGAGCAGTTCTTC	CASSRTGSGEQFF
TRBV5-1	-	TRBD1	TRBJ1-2	TGCGCCAGCAGCCTTAGCCTGGGACAGGGAGCTGGTGGCTACACCTTC	CASSLSLGQGAGGYTF
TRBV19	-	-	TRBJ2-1	TGTGCCAGTAGTACGGGACAAACGATAGACAATGAGCAGTTCTTC	CASSTGQTIDNEQFF
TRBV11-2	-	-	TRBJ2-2	TGTGCCAGCAGCCGTCTTAAAGCGGGTCTAACCGGGGAGCTGTTTTTT	CASSRLKAGLTGELFF
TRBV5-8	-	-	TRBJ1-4	TGTGCCAGCAGCTTGGGGACAGTTCCTTTGGGTGAAAAACTGTTTTTT	CASSLGTVPLGEKLFF
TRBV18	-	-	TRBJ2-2	TGTGCCAGCACGAAGACAGGGGAGGGCACCGGGGAGCTGTTTTTT	CASTKTGEGTGELFF